In its sample, the clone carrying this T cell receptor (beta chain) was seen many times. The source of the sample is a study of human T cells and chemical hapten exposure. J lost 8 bases, V lost 4 bases, and 11 bases had no gene match. From germline, CDR1 is SGHAT and CDR2 FQNNGV. This CDR3 is 15 amino acids long. A single record per CDR3 protein comes from TCRdb applying MiXCR to the RACE reads. This sample has a few hundred thousand distinct CDR3 sequences, with around 5% found just once. This sample's time point: patch test 1, 2 weeks after DPC sensitization. Treatment specified: therapeutic diphenylcyclopropenone sensitization with weekly scalp DPC. Those who donated were patients with alopecia, 18 to 70 years of age, and suitable for DPC.

Sequenced material: whole blood, taken in connection with sensitization to the hapten diphenylcyclopropenone (DPC). The sequence was collected from a woman aged 45-59 years with alopecia areata. Some clones in this sample may be carry-over from other donors' samples. This chain links TRBV11-2 with TRBJ1-1; 9 nucleotides align to TRBD1. CDR3 bases: TGTGCCAGCAGCTCGACACCCGGGACAGGGCCGGAAGCTTTCTTT. This sequence encodes CASSSTPGTGPEAFF.